A single sample gave rise to the 31 T cell receptor beta chains below, sequenced in a study of molecular identifiers for immune sequencing clone quantification. Each CDR3 protein gets one entry after TCRdb re-called the PCR reads with MiXCR. This repertoire shows 460,000 or so distinct CDR3 sequences, about 26% found once; its top ten account for under 0.85%. The sample was naive CD8+ T cells from blood, with Jurkat cell RNA spiked in. The subset: FACS-sorted CD8+CD4-CCR7+CD45RA+ naive T cells. The receptors were sampled from a human donor in good health. Some libraries in this study had Jurkat cell RNA spiked in.

This clonotype appeared many times. This chain connects TRBV4-3 to TRBJ2-3; perhaps TRBD1 as D (6 bases). Per the germline V gene, CDR1 is LGHNA and CDR2 is YSLEER. The germline V and J ends were trimmed by 4 bases and 2 bases, with 13 bases remaining between them. The CDR3 spans 15 residues. The CDR3 sequence is CASSPLGGDTDTQYF. Here the CDR3 DNA reads TGCGCCAGCAGCCCCTTAGGGGGAGACACAGATACGCAGTATTTT.

A remark on this clonotype: Relative to the germline gene, one junction end is altered; a read error may explain this. The rearrangement links TRBV5-3 to TRBJ2-7; D possibly corresponds to TRBD1 (5 bases). TRBV5-3 is an open reading frame, and its role is uncertain. The CDR3 totals 15 residues. CDR3: CASSLDQGKLYEQYF. In DNA form, the CDR3 reads TGTGCCAGCAGCTTGGACCAGGGCAAGCTCTACGAGCAGTACTTC.

Comments on this clonotype: A much larger clone lies a single base off, so this may be a read error. The V and J genes are TRBV27 and TRBJ2-5; D gene ambiguous. The CDR3 consists of 13 residues. The germline V gene encodes CDR1 MNHEY and CDR2 SMNVEV (reference sequence). The CDR3, as DNA: TGTGCCGGCAGAGGTCTAATACAAGAGACCCAGTACTTC. Its translation is CAGRGLIQETQYF.

The V and J genes are TRBV7-7 and TRBJ2-3, with 9 nucleotides matching TRBD1. Germline V gene lookup returns CDR1 SSHAT and CDR2 FNYEAQ (reference sequence). V lost 6 bases and J lost 5; bases outside the gene matches: 9. The CDR3 is 15 amino acids. CDR3 region: CASSPTGGREDTQYF. The CDR3 DNA reads TGTGCCAGCAGTCCAACAGGGGGCCGGGAAGATACGCAGTATTTT.

V usage is TRBV4-3 and J usage is TRBJ2-1, with 11 bases fitting TRBD2. The CDR3 extends over 17 amino acids. Trimming cost V 0 bases and J 4 bases; bases outside gene matches: 5. Germline-derived CDR1 and CDR2 are LGHNA and YSLEER. CDR3 sequence: CASSQDSWTSGYNEQFF. The CDR3 DNA is TGCGCCAGCAGCCAAGATAGCTGGACTAGCGGGTACAATGAGCAGTTCTTC.

The chain uses TRBV28 and TRBJ2-1, with 7 bases lining up with TRBD1. Germline lookup yields CDR1 MDHEN and CDR2 SYDVKM. Unmatched junction bases numbered 5, after V lost 5 bases and J lost 1 base. The CDR3 length is 15 residues. Here the CDR3 reads CASSPTGTSYNEQFF. The CDR3 bases are TGTGCCAGCAGTCCGACAGGGACGTCCTACAATGAGCAGTTCTTC.

This clonotype was seen a few times. The gene calls are TRBV4-3 and TRBJ1-4, with a weak D call TRBD1 (6 bases). V gave up 0 bases and J gave up 4 bases, with 9 bases separating them. CDR3 length: 15 amino acids. Germline values: CDR1 LGHNA, CDR2 YSLEER. CDR3 loop: CASSQEDSRNEKLFF. The CDR3 nucleotides are TGCGCCAGCAGCCAAGAGGACAGCCGTAATGAAAAACTGTTTTTT.

The chain is built from TRBV5-5 and TRBJ1-5, with TRBD1 as a possible D gene (5 bases). The CDR3 runs to 14 residues. Germline CDR1 and CDR2: SGHKS and YYEKEE (reference sequence). V lost 0 bases, J lost 8 bases, and 12 bases lay in between. CDR3 bases: TGTGCCAGCAGCTTGGTAGCAGGGATGGAGCCCCAGCATTTT. Protein: CASSLVAGMEPQHF.

This clonotype showed up many times. This rearrangement joins TRBV27 to TRBJ1-1; D unclear. The CDR3 covers 14 residues. V was clipped by 7 bases and J by 0 bases, with 12 bases between them. Germline V CDR1 and CDR2: MNHEY, SMNVEV (reference sequence). The CDR3 spells CASKSDGMNTEAFF. CDR3 sequence (DNA): TGTGCCAGCAAGTCCGACGGAATGAACACTGAAGCTTTCTTT.

The chain carries TRBV7-9 and TRBJ1-1; unclear D gene. The CDR3 runs 15 residues. V gave up 4 bases and J gave up 7 bases, with 19 bases separating them. Germline V gene sequence: CDR1 SEHNR, CDR2 FQNEAQ (reference sequence). CDR3 nucleotides: TGTGCCAGCAGCTCGCGGACGGCAACTAAAGGTGAAGCTTTCTTT. Protein sequence: CASSSRTATKGEAFF. The complete variable domain, with remaining parts taken from reference TRBV7-9 and TRBJ1-1, reads DTGVSQNPRHKITKRGQNVTFRCDPISEHNRLYWYRQTLGQGPEFLTYFQNEAQLEKSRLLSDRFSAERPKGSFSTLEIQRTEQGDSAMYLCASSSRTATKGEAFFGQGTRLTVV.

At least ten counts were recorded for this clonotype. The rearrangement links TRBV28 to TRBJ2-1; no reliable D call. The CDR3 has 12 residues. Germline V CDR1 and CDR2: MDHEN, SYDVKM. Deletions cut 6 bases from V and 6 bases from J, with 9 bases between. The CDR3 is CASSRVSNEQFF. The CDR3 DNA follows: TGTGCCAGCAGCCGTGTTAGCAATGAGCAGTTCTTC.

The rearrangement joins TRBV28 to TRBJ2-7; D is ambiguous. From germline, CDR1 is MDHEN and CDR2 SYDVKM. CDR3 size: 15 residues. V was clipped by 6 bases and J by 6 bases, with 21 bases between them. The CDR3 coding sequence is TGTGCCAGCAGAGATATCCGGGCCCCGGCGAGCGAGCAGTACTTC. It codes for CASRDIRAPASEQYF.

The rearrangement links TRBV11-2 to TRBJ1-1, with D unclear. The germline V gene encodes CDR1 SGHAT and CDR2 FQNNGV. CDR3 length equals 14 residues. V was shortened by 3 bases and J by 0 bases, with 8 bases between the two germline ends. The CDR3 coding sequence is TGTGCCAGCAGCTTGCAGACTATGAACACTGAAGCTTTCTTT. Protein sequence: CASSLQTMNTEAFF.

The V gene is TRBV6-2 or TRBV6-3, the J gene TRBJ2-1; D not resolved. The CDR3 loop spans 12 amino acids. The V gene lost 2 bases and the J gene lost 9 bases, with 8 bases spanning the gap. Germline V lookup: CDR1 MNHEY, CDR2 SVGEGT. CDR3 sequence reads: CASSYGWIEQFF. For the CDR3, the DNA is TGTGCCAGCAGTTACGGCTGGATTGAGCAGTTCTTC.

Only a few counts were recorded for this clonotype. Here the CDR3 omits its conserved ending phenylalanine or tryptophan, so a read error is the likely source. The limits of the CDR3 on the DNA are not certain, so only TCRdb's listed CDR3 is given. This rearrangement joins TRBV23-1 to TRBJ1-2. TRBV23-1 is an ORF for which the function is uncertain. Counting both end residues, the CDR3 totals 11 amino acids. The chain's CDR3 is CASSQSNGHRM.

The chain joins TRBV7-9 to TRBJ2-7, with D hard to call. From germline, CDR1 is SEHNR and CDR2 FQNEAQ (reference sequence). CDR3 size: 14 residues. V lost 6 bases and J 3 bases, leaving 15 bases between the germline ends. In DNA, the CDR3 is TGTGCCAGCAGGTTCGAGAACTATGACTACGAGCAGTACTTC. This translates into CASRFENYDYEQYF.

With respect to this clonotype: The junction departs from germline at one end; a sequencing error may be responsible. This chain uses TRBV7-9 with TRBJ2-3; 7 bases are shared with TRBD2. This CDR3 contains 15 residues. CDR1 and CDR2 (germline): SEHNR, FQNEAQ (reference sequence). The chain's CDR3 is CGSSLASGITDTQYF. The CDR3 nucleotides are TGTGGCAGCAGCTTAGCTAGCGGAATTACAGATACGCAGTATTTT.

This clonotype was observed a handful of times. The chain combines TRBV5-4 with TRBJ2-7; no reliable D call. Germline-derived CDR1 and CDR2 are SGHNT and YYREEE (reference sequence). This CDR3 contains 13 residues. Trimming removed 7 bases from V and 5 bases from J, with 16 bases in between. The CDR3 is CASAVYGRDEQYF. DNA for the CDR3: TGTGCCAGCGCAGTGTACGGACGGGACGAGCAGTACTTC.

The gene calls are TRBV19 and TRBJ2-7; D assignment may be TRBD1 or TRBD2 (5 bases each). The CDR3 sequence is 13 residues long. Per the germline V gene, CDR1 is LNHDA and CDR2 is SQIVND (reference sequence). V lost 2 bases and J lost 5, with 10 bases in between. The CDR3 bases are TGTGCCAGTAGTATAAGGGACGGCCACGAGCAGTACTTC. Its translation: CASSIRDGHEQYF.

Turning to this clonotype: This could be a read error, since a much larger clone is one nucleotide away. The rearrangement links TRBV3-1 to TRBJ2-6; TRBD1 or TRBD2 may be the D gene (5 bases each). The CDR3 extends over 15 amino acids. The V gene's germline CDR1 is LGHDT and CDR2 YNNKEL (reference sequence). CDR3 bases: TGTGCCAGCACCCCCAAGGCCCTCGGGGCCAACGTCCCGACTTTC. This sequence encodes CASTPKALGANVPTF.

The chain carries TRBV4-3 and TRBJ2-1, with a weak D call TRBD1 (8 bases). This CDR3 region has 16 residues. Trimming stripped 2 bases from V and 2 bases from J, with 13 bases between. Looked up from germline, CDR1 is LGHNA and CDR2 is YSLEER. The CDR3 is CASSQTTGGAYNEQFF. The CDR3, as DNA: TGCGCCAGCAGCCAAACAACAGGGGGGGCCTACAATGAGCAGTTCTTC.

This clonotype was recorded a few times. This chain uses TRBV6-2 or TRBV6-3 with TRBJ1-5; D unclear. V gave up 2 bases and J gave up 1 base, with 9 bases separating them. CDR3 length: 15 residues. Germline assignment: CDR1 MNHEY and CDR2 SVGEGT. As DNA, the CDR3 is TGTGCCAGCAGTTACCTGGACGGGAGCAATCAGCCCCAGCATTTT. This sequence encodes CASSYLDGSNQPQHF.

This clonotype was recorded many times. V gene TRBV7-2 combines with J gene TRBJ2-3; TRBD1 is a possible D gene (6 bases). Germline lookup yields CDR1 SGHTA and CDR2 FQGNSA. The length of the CDR3 is 17 residues. V lost 2 bases and J lost 6, with 21 bases in between. The CDR3 coding sequence is TGTGCCAGCAGCTTACCACGCCTGGGGGCACCTTCGGATACGCAGTATTTT. Protein product: CASSLPRLGAPSDTQYF.

This clonotype was detected ten times or more. This chain connects TRBV7-9 to TRBJ2-7; 9 bases align to TRBD1. V lost 4 bases, J lost 0 bases, and 7 bases stayed unmatched. The CDR3 is made up of 16 amino acids. Germline loops: CDR1 SEHNR, CDR2 FQNEAQ (reference sequence). CDR3 bases: TGTGCCAGCAGCTCAGACCCACAGGGGGCCTCCTACGAGCAGTACTTC. Its translation: CASSSDPQGASYEQYF. Supplemented by reference TRBV7-9 and TRBJ2-7, the full variable domain reads DTGVSQNPRHKITKRGQNVTFRCDPISEHNRLYWYRQTLGQGPEFLTYFQNEAQLEKSRLLSDRFSAERPKGSFSTLEIQRTEQGDSAMYLCASSSDPQGASYEQYFGPGTRLTVT.

The table lists this clonotype with many counts. V gene TRBV9 combines with J gene TRBJ2-2; 8 bases fit TRBD1. With V trimmed by 4 bases and J by 7 bases, 9 bases remained unmatched. Germline CDR1 is SGDLS and CDR2 is YYNGEE. The CDR3 sequence is 15 residues long. CDR3 nucleotides: TGTGCCAGCAGCCTCGGACAGGGAGCTGGCGGGGAGCTGTTTTTT. Amino acid sequence: CASSLGQGAGGELFF.

This clonotype has a count of ten or more. This chain uses TRBV7-2 with TRBJ2-2; D is undetermined. CDR1 SGHTA and CDR2 FQGNSA come from the germline V gene. The length of the CDR3 is 15 residues. Trimming pared 5 bases from V and 4 bases from J, leaving 14 bases between. CDR3 loop: CASSPSSLGTGELFF. The CDR3 DNA follows: TGTGCCAGCAGCCCCAGCTCCTTGGGCACCGGGGAGCTGTTTTTT.

This clonotype was counted between two and nine times. The chain has TRBV14 and TRBJ1-4; D gene ambiguous. The V end was cut by 1 base, the J end by 0 bases, with 15 bases between. Looked up from germline, CDR1 is SGHDN and CDR2 is FVKESK. The CDR3 extends over 18 amino acids. DNA for the CDR3: TGTGCCAGCAGCCAAGTGTTGACGGAGGGAGCAACTAATGAAAAACTGTTTTTT. It is translated as CASSQVLTEGATNEKLFF.

This clonotype was found many times. The genes are TRBV10-3 and TRBJ1-1; 10 nucleotides agree with TRBD1. The CDR3 sequence is 14 residues long. The germline CDR1 and CDR2 sequences are ENHRY and SYGVKD. The V gene end was trimmed by 7 bases and the J gene end by 6 bases; junction bases not matched to a gene: 8. This chain's CDR3 is CAIMATGGLSEAFF. Written as DNA, the CDR3 is TGTGCCATCATGGCGACAGGGGGCCTCTCTGAAGCTTTCTTT.

A few counts support this clonotype. V and J are TRBV30 and TRBJ1-1; no clear D gene. The V gene's germline CDR1 is GTSNPN and CDR2 SVGIG (reference sequence). Between the trimmed V and J ends, which lost 0 bases and 1 base, there was a span of 6 bases. The CDR3 length is 13 residues. CDR3 amino acids: CAWSVGWNTEAFF. The DNA of the CDR3 is TGTGCCTGGAGTGTCGGATGGAACACTGAAGCTTTCTTT.

CDR3 nucleotide sequence: TGTGCCAGTAGTATCGGATTGTGGAATGAGCAGTTCTTC. Its translation: CASSIGLWNEQFF. The V gene is TRBV19, the J gene TRBJ2-1; D uncertain. V lost 3 bases, J lost 7 bases, and 10 bases lay in between. Germline V gene data show CDR1 as LNHDA and CDR2 as SQIVND (reference sequence). The CDR3 runs to 13 residues.

At least ten counts were recorded for this clonotype. The genes are TRBV27 and TRBJ2-3; 13 bases are shared with TRBD2. The CDR3 is 15 amino acids. The germline V gene has CDR1 MNHEY and CDR2 SMNVEV (reference sequence). V shed 6 bases, J shed 4 bases, and the junction held 4 bases outside the gene matches. In nucleotides, the CDR3 is TGTGCCAGCAGACGGACTAGCGGGAGAGCAGATACGCAGTATTTT. Its protein product is CASRRTSGRADTQYF.